The TCR beta chain described here comes from a study of control samples from healthy donors and cancer patients. Trimming cost V 3 bases and J 3 bases, with 7 bases left between them. The CDR3 contains 12 residues. The germline V gene has CDR1 SGHRS and CDR2 YFSETQ. The table came from immunoSEQ multiplex PCR; TCRdb's copy has only in-frame clones and leaves some out. The table records 400,000 to 450,000 clones, more than 80% of them present only once. Comment on this clone: In the same sample, other DNA sequences code for this CDR3.

The rearrangement uses TRBV5-1 and TRBJ2-7; D is undetermined. This sequence was found in a man in his forties with head and neck cancer. The sequencing sample was made of PBMCs. CDR3 amino acids: CASSSDRYEQYF. CDR3 nucleotides: TGCGCCAGCAGCTCCGACCGCTACGAGCAGTACTTC. Together with reference TRBV5-1 and TRBJ2-7, the CDR3 gives the full variable domain: KAGVTQTPRYLIKTRGQQVTLSCSPISGHRSVSWYQQTPGQGLQFLFEYFSETQRNKGNFPGRFSGRQFSNSRSEMNVSTLELGDSALYLCASSSDRYEQYFGPGTRLTVT.